Below, 24 T cell receptor beta chains from the same sample are listed, as sequenced in a study of technical replicates of blood from a handful of donors. Assay: immunoSEQ multiplex PCR; the TCRdb copy retains only in-frame clones and omits some. The sample includes about 94,000 clones, nearly 97% of them seen just once. Sequencing was carried out using T cells isolated from PBMCs. These receptors originate from a human donor in good health.

V and J are TRBV7-9 and TRBJ1-1; D is perhaps TRBD1 (6 bases). The CDR3 consists of 14 residues. The germline V gene encodes CDR1 SEHNR and CDR2 FQNEAQ (reference sequence). Trimming took 5 bases from V and 0 from J, leaving 10 bases between them. CDR3 bases: TGTGCCAGCAGCCCCGGGACACTGAACACTGAAGCTTTCTTT. This codes for CASSPGTLNTEAFF.

The chain carries TRBV5-1 and TRBJ1-5; D unclear. The ends were cut back, 4 bases at V and 0 bases at J, with 5 bases in the middle. Germline values: CDR1 SGHRS, CDR2 YFSETQ. The CDR3 has 13 residues. This chain's CDR3 is CASSTDSNQPQHF. The CDR3 region has the DNA TGCGCCAGCAGCACAGATAGCAATCAGCCCCAGCATTTT.

The CDR3 coding sequence is TGCGCCAGCGGAAAAGGGGACACCATATATTTT. It translates to CASGKGDTIYF. V is TRBV10-1 and J is TRBJ1-3; weak D call: TRBD1 (5 bases). Looked up from germline, CDR1 is WNHNN and CDR2 is SYGVQD (reference sequence). CDR3 length equals 11 residues. V was pared by 8 bases and J by 8 bases, with 10 bases between.

The chain uses TRBV2 and TRBJ2-3; possibly TRBD1 for D (5 bases). V lost 5 bases and J lost 1, with 13 bases in between. There are 15 residues in the CDR3. The V gene's germline CDR1 is SNHLY and CDR2 FYNNEI. The CDR3 protein is CASSYRSSGTDTQYF. The CDR3 DNA reads as TGTGCCAGCAGTTACAGGTCCTCTGGCACAGATACGCAGTATTTT.

This sequence joins TRBV2 and TRBJ2-7; tentatively, D is TRBD2 (6 bases). The germline V gene has CDR1 SNHLY and CDR2 FYNNEI. The CDR3 is made up of 15 amino acids. The V and J ends lost 3 bases and 3 bases respectively, with 15 bases between them. The DNA of the CDR3 is TGTGCCAGCAGTGATACCGGGAGATTGGACTACGAGCAGTACTTC. Its protein is CASSDTGRLDYEQYF.

The genes are TRBV28 and TRBJ1-4; no reliable D call. V lost 3 bases, J lost 14 bases, and 16 bases lay in between. The CDR3 is 13 residues long. Germline CDR1 MDHEN, CDR2 SYDVKM. The CDR3 DNA sequence: TGTGCCAGCAGTTTGGTCGCGGCAATGGGTCTGTTTTTT. This sequence encodes CASSLVAAMGLFF.

The rearrangement uses TRBV7-9 and TRBJ1-1; D is perhaps TRBD1 (5 bases). This CDR3 is built from 16 residues. The V gene lost 5 bases and the J gene lost 8 bases, with 24 bases spanning the gap. Germline loops: CDR1 SEHNR, CDR2 FQNEAQ (reference sequence). DNA for the CDR3: TGTGCCAGCAGCCCCCACGGGGGGAACATAGGTCAAGAAGCTTTCTTT. Amino acids: CASSPHGGNIGQEAFF.

This chain connects TRBV14 to TRBJ2-1, with D maybe TRBD2 (7 bases). V lost 0 bases to trimming and J lost 4 bases, with 19 bases between them. CDR1 and CDR2 from the germline V gene are SGHDN and FVKESK. The CDR3 covers 18 residues. CDR3 sequence reads: CASSQDFGRGPNYNEQFF. CDR3 nucleotides: TGTGCCAGCAGCCAAGATTTTGGGCGGGGGCCTAATTACAATGAGCAGTTCTTC.

V and J are TRBV6-1 and TRBJ2-3; D is uncertain. The CDR3 is made up of 11 amino acids. Trimming shortened V by 6 bases and J by 2 bases, and 3 bases separated the two germline ends. Germline lookup yields CDR1 MNHNS and CDR2 SASEGT. This chain's CDR3 is CASRYTDTQYF. The CDR3 bases are TGTGCCAGCAGATACACAGATACGCAGTATTTT.

This clone has just one count. The chain is built from TRBV5-1 and TRBJ2-5; D not certain. Trimming left V 0 bases short and J 9 bases short, with 15 bases between. Germline loops: CDR1 SGHRS, CDR2 YFSETQ. The CDR3 extends over 14 amino acids. The CDR3 DNA follows: TGCGCCAGCAGCTTGGCCATGACGGCCGGAGCCCAGTACTTC. This gives the protein CASSLAMTAGAQYF.

The chain employs TRBV6-5 and TRBJ2-3; possible D gene TRBD2, 7 bases. The CDR3 spans 14 residues. V was pared by 2 bases and J by 3 bases, with 9 bases between. Germline V gene lookup returns CDR1 MNHEY and CDR2 SVGAGI. CDR3 bases: TGTGCCAGCAGTTACGAGGGGGGGACAGATACGCAGTATTTT. It yields the protein CASSYEGGTDTQYF.

The V call is TRBV11-2, the J call TRBJ2-2; weak D call: TRBD1 (5 bases). Trimming shortened V by 6 bases and J by 6 bases, and 8 bases separated the two germline ends. Per germline, CDR1 SGHAT and CDR2 FQNNGV. This CDR3 is 12 amino acids long. CDR3 DNA sequence: TGTGCCAGCAGGCAGGGATCCGGGGAGCTGTTTTTT. It yields the protein CASRQGSGELFF.

V gene TRBV5-1 combines with J gene TRBJ1-4, with 8 nucleotides matching TRBD1. This CDR3 has 15 amino acids. The ends lost 5 bases at V and 8 bases at J; junction bases unmatched: 11. CDR1 SGHRS and CDR2 YFSETQ come from the germline V gene. The DNA of the CDR3 is TGCGCCAGCAGTTCCACCGACAGGGGAGGAGAAAAACTGTTTTTT. Translation gives CASSSTDRGGEKLFF.

The gene calls are TRBV30 and TRBJ2-3, with 14 positions matching TRBD2. This CDR3 is 17 amino acids long. V lost 5 bases, J lost 5 bases, and 12 bases stayed unmatched. Germline CDR1 reads GTSNPN; CDR2 reads SVGIG (reference sequence). The CDR3 nucleotides read TGTGCCTGGGCTGAATTGACTAGCGGGGGGGCCGGAGATACGCAGTATTTT. This sequence encodes CAWAELTSGGAGDTQYF.

This chain joins TRBV5-1 and TRBJ1-2; D is undetermined. Trimming cost V 0 bases and J 0 bases, with 6 bases left between them. Germline values: CDR1 SGHRS, CDR2 YFSETQ. The CDR3 runs 14 residues. CDR3 protein: CASSLASTNYGYTF. The CDR3 nucleotides are TGCGCCAGCAGCTTGGCCTCTACTAACTATGGCTACACCTTC.

The chain has TRBV5-4 and TRBJ2-5, with a weak D call TRBD1 (6 bases). The CDR3 has 15 residues. The germline V gene encodes CDR1 SGHNT and CDR2 YYREEE (reference sequence). V lost 1 base to trimming and J lost 4 bases, with 14 bases between them. The CDR3 region is CASSLSSQGGETQYF. CDR3 nucleotide sequence: TGTGCCAGCAGCTTGAGTTCCCAAGGGGGAGAGACCCAGTACTTC.

The rearrangement uses TRBV5-6 and TRBJ1-1; 8 bases are a match to TRBD1. Per germline, CDR1 SGHDT and CDR2 YYEEEE. The V gene end was trimmed by 3 bases and the J gene end by 4 bases; junction bases not matched to a gene: 17. The CDR3 runs to 18 residues. CDR3 sequence (DNA): TGTGCCAGCAGCTCTACACAGGGGGTTTGGGTGGGTCGCACTGAAGCTTTCTTT. Translated, it gives CASSSTQGVWVGRTEAFF.

This rearrangement joins TRBV15 to TRBJ1-2, with D perhaps TRBD1 (5 bases). Germline V gives CDR1 LNHNV, CDR2 YYDKDF (reference sequence). The length of the CDR3 is 16 residues. With 6 bases removed from V and 3 bases from J, the gap between germline ends came to 20 bases. CDR3 loop: CATSKRWRQTDYGYTF. The CDR3 region has the DNA TGTGCCACCAGTAAGAGGTGGAGACAGACAGACTATGGCTACACCTTC.

The V and J genes are TRBV7-2 and TRBJ2-2; TRBD1 is a possible D gene (9 bases). Per the germline V gene, CDR1 is SGHTA and CDR2 is FQGNSA. V gave up 5 bases and J gave up 5 bases, with 18 bases separating them. The CDR3 contains 16 residues. For the CDR3, the DNA is TGTGCCAGCAGCCGGGGGGGACAGGGTATAACCGGGGAGCTGTTTTTT. It yields the protein CASSRGGQGITGELFF.

The rearrangement joins TRBV4-1 to TRBJ2-7; D might be TRBD2 (5 bases). The length of the CDR3 is 18 residues. In germline, CDR1 is MGHRA, CDR2 YSYEKL. V lost 4 bases and J lost 4, with 26 bases in between. The CDR3 DNA sequence: TGCGCCAGCAGCCCAGCCGCGGCTAGCACCCTTCAAGGATACGAGCAGTACTTC. It codes for CASSPAAASTLQGYEQYF.

This chain joins TRBV5-6 and TRBJ1-2; no clear D gene. Trimming shortened V by 2 bases and J by 9 bases, and 11 bases separated the two germline ends. The CDR3 length is 12 residues. Germline assignment: CDR1 SGHDT and CDR2 YYEEEE. The DNA of the CDR3 is TGTGCCAGCAGCTTAACCGGGGAGAGCTACACCTTC. This gives the protein CASSLTGESYTF. The complete variable domain, with remaining parts taken from reference TRBV5-6 and TRBJ1-2, reads DAGVTQSPTHLIKTRGQQVTLRCSPKSGHDTVSWYQQALGQGPQFIFQYYEEEERQRGNFPDRFSGHQFPNYSSELNVNALLLGDSALYLCASSLTGESYTFGSGTRLTVV.

The V call is TRBV5-5, the J call TRBJ2-1; TRBD2 matches 9 bases. Germline loops: CDR1 SGHKS, CDR2 YYEKEE (reference sequence). This CDR3 is built from 15 residues. V was clipped by 5 bases and J by 5 bases; unmatched bases: 8. The CDR3 DNA sequence: TGTGCCAGCAGGGGTTCTAGCGGGGCAAACAATGAGCAGTTCTTC. Residues: CASRGSSGANNEQFF.

The V call is TRBV28, the J call TRBJ2-1; D unclear. Trimming stripped 3 bases from V and 4 bases from J, with 10 bases between. This CDR3 spans 14 amino acids. In germline, CDR1 is MDHEN, CDR2 SYDVKM. The CDR3 loop is CASSLAPDYNEQFF. The CDR3, as DNA: TGTGCCAGCAGTTTGGCCCCAGATTACAATGAGCAGTTCTTC.

The J gene is TRBJ1-2, the V gene TRBV7-9; TRBD1 agrees at 7 bases. Germline-derived CDR1 and CDR2 are SEHNR and FQNEAQ (reference sequence). The J segment lost 6 bases and the V segment lost 0 bases, leaving 7 bases of the junction unmatched. There are 15 residues in the CDR3. CDR3 residues: CASSLAGPGGNGYTF. Written as DNA, the CDR3 is TGTGCCAGCAGCTTAGCCGGGCCAGGGGGGAATGGCTACACCTTC.